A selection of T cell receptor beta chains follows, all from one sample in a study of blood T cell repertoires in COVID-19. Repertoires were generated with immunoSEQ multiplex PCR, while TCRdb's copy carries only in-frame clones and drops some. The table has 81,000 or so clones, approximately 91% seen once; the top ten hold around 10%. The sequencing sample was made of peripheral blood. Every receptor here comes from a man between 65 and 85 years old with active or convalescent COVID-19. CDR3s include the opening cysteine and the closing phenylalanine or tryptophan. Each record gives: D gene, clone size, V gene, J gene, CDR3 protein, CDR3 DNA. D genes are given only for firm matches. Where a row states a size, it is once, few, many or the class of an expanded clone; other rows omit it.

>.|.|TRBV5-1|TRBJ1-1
CASSLMDSLNTEAFF
TGCGCCAGCAGCCTGATGGACAGTTTGAACACTGAAGCTTTCTTT
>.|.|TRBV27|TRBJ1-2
CANSPGPYGYTF
TGTGCAAACTCTCCAGGTCCCTATGGCTACACCTTC
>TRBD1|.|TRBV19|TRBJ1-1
CAAKDRGLYTEAFF
TGTGCCGCTAAAGACAGGGGCTTATACACTGAAGCTTTCTTT
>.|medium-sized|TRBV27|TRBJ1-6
CASSLKGFNSPLHF
TGTGCCAGCAGTTTAAAGGGGTTTAATTCACCCCTCCACTTT
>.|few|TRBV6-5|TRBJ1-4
CASSYSRQGTNEKLFF
TGTGCCAGCAGTTACTCGAGGCAGGGGACTAATGAAAAACTGTTTTTT
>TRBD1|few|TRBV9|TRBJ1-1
CASSVGRGRTEAFF
TGTGCCAGCAGCGTAGGTAGGGGGCGGACTGAAGCTTTCTTT
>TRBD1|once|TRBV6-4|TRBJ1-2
CASSEGTGASIYGYTF
TGTGCCAGCAGTGAGGGGACAGGGGCATCTATCTATGGCTACACCTTC
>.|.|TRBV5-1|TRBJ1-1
CASSPWSWGDLTEAFF
TGCGCCAGCAGCCCGTGGTCGTGGGGGGATCTCACTGAAGCTTTCTTT
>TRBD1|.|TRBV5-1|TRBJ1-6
CASSPIGQGDSPLHF
TGCGCCAGCAGCCCAATCGGACAGGGCGATTCACCCCTCCACTTT
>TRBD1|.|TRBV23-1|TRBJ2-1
CASSLTGGTSYNEQFF
TGCGCCAGCAGTCTCACAGGGGGGACGTCCTACAATGAGCAGTTCTTC
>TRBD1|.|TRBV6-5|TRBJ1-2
CASTPGQGGLGGYTF
TGTGCCAGCACTCCTGGGCAAGGGGGCTTGGGTGGCTACACCTTC
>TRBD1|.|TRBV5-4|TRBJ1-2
CASSFMGQGAKGYTF
TGTGCCAGCAGCTTTATGGGACAGGGGGCAAAGGGCTACACCTTC
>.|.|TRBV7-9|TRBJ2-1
CASSSVLPGGDEQFF
TGTGCCAGCAGCTCCGTCCTGCCTGGGGGCGATGAGCAGTTCTTC
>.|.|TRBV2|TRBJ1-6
CASSPQGYNSPLHF
TGTGCCAGCAGCCCCCAGGGGTATAATTCACCCCTCCACTTT
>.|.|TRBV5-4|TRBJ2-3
CASSLLSYSTDTQYF
TGTGCCAGCAGCTTGCTAAGTTACAGCACAGATACGCAGTATTTT
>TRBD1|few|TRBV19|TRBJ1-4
CASIEAGGYEKLFF
TGTGCCAGTATCGAGGCAGGGGGATATGAAAAACTGTTTTTT
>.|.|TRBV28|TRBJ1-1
CASSLYREAFF
TGTGCCAGCAGCCTATACAGGGAAGCTTTCTTT
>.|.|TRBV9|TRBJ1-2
CASSVVAAWGYTF
TGTGCCAGCAGCGTAGTAGCGGCGTGGGGCTACACCTTC
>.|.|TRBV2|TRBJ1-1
CASLSQVSNTEAFF
TGTGCCAGTCTATCACAGGTTTCGAACACTGAAGCTTTCTTT
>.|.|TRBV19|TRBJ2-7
CASSIDAGSSYEQYF
TGTGCCAGTAGTATAGATGCGGGGAGCTCCTACGAGCAGTACTTC
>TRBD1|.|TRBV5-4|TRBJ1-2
CASSLAPAGGGYGYTF
TGTGCCAGCAGCTTGGCCCCCGCAGGGGGCGGCTATGGCTACACCTTC
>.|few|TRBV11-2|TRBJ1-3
CASSFVNVGTIYF
TGTGCCAGCAGCTTCGTAAACGTCGGCACCATATATTTT
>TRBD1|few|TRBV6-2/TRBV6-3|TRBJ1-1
CASSILTGRTEAFF
TGTGCCAGCAGCATTTTGACAGGGAGGACTGAAGCTTTCTTT
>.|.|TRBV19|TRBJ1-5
CASSIRSLYSNQPQHF
TGTGCCAGTAGTATAAGATCTCTCTATAGCAATCAGCCCCAGCATTTT